These 30 T cell receptor beta chains came from one sample sequenced in a study of blood T cell repertoires in COVID-19. Produced via immunoSEQ multiplex PCR; TCRdb's table is partial and in-frame only. The top ten clones hold about 16% of a sample with some 170,000 clones, 80% to 90% of them seen once. The material sequenced was PBMCs or T cells enriched from blood (not recorded which). Receptor source: a man in his forties or fifties who had recovered from COVID-19.

The chain employs TRBV5-1 and TRBJ2-2; TRBD2 is a possible D gene (6 bases). V was cut by 6 bases and J by 6 bases, with 15 bases left in between. The germline V gene has CDR1 SGHRS and CDR2 YFSETQ. This CDR3 has 14 residues. This CDR3 is CASTHGGSAGELFF. CDR3 DNA: TGCGCCAGCACCCATGGAGGGTCCGCCGGGGAGCTGTTTTTT.

The rearrangement links TRBV7-9 to TRBJ1-2; a weak D match, TRBD1 (6 bases). The CDR3 has 15 residues. The germline gives CDR1 SEHNR, CDR2 FQNEAQ (reference sequence). The V end lost 0 bases, the J end lost 4 bases, and 12 bases lay between the germline ends. The CDR3 loop reads CASSLAVAGVYGYTF. The CDR3 coding sequence is TGTGCCAGCAGCTTAGCCGTGGCAGGGGTCTATGGCTACACCTTC.

The CDR3 protein is CASSLAATGSYEQYF. CDR3 DNA sequence: TGTGCCAGCAGTTTAGCGGCAACAGGGTCCTACGAGCAGTACTTC. The chain uses TRBV27 and TRBJ2-7; D is perhaps TRBD1 (6 bases). With 2 bases removed from V and 1 base from J, the gap between germline ends came to 12 bases. The germline gives CDR1 MNHEY, CDR2 SMNVEV (reference sequence). This CDR3 comprises 15 residues.

The chain recombines TRBV3-1 (or the pseudogene TRBV3-2) with TRBJ1-6; 10 positions agree with TRBD1. V shed 3 bases and J 7 bases; nucleotides not matched to a gene: 0. The germline V gene has CDR1 LGHDT and CDR2 YNNKEL (reference sequence). This CDR3 has 14 residues. CDR3 sequence: CASSQGQGNSPLHF. DNA of the CDR3: TGTGCCAGCAGCCAGGGACAGGGGAATTCACCCCTCCACTTT.

A single count supports this clone. V is TRBV12-3 or TRBV12-4 and J is TRBJ1-2; D unresolved. V was pared by 7 bases and J by 2 bases, with 11 bases between. The CDR3 totals 13 residues. The CDR3 nucleotides are TGTGCCAGCACCCTCACCGAGAACTATGGCTACACCTTC. Residues: CASTLTENYGYTF.

About this clone: Within the sample, other DNA sequences also encode this same CDR3. The CDR3: CATSDPSTDTQYF. The CDR3 coding sequence is TGTGCCACCAGTGATCCGAGCACAGATACGCAGTATTTT. The chain combines TRBV24-1 with TRBJ2-3; D gene unclear. The CDR3 contains 13 residues. Trimming stripped 3 bases from V and 0 bases from J, with 3 bases between. CDR1 is KGHDR and CDR2 is SFDVKD in the germline V gene.

V and J are TRBV5-8 and TRBJ1-1, with D possibly TRBD1 on 5 matching bases. Germline-derived CDR1 and CDR2 are SGHTS and YDEGEE. The CDR3 is made up of 15 amino acids. Trimming cost V 0 bases and J 2 bases, with 11 bases left between them. The CDR3 loop is CASSLVVGANTEAFF. CDR3 sequence (DNA): TGTGCCAGCAGCTTGGTTGTTGGGGCTAACACTGAAGCTTTCTTT. The full variable domain, with the rest looked up from reference TRBV5-8 and TRBJ1-1, is EAGVTQSPTHLIKTRGQQATLRCSPISGHTSVYWYQQALGLGLQFLLWYDEGEERNRGNFPPRFSGRQFPNYSSELNVNALELEDSALYLCASSLVVGANTEAFFGQGTRLTVV.

The J gene is TRBJ1-1, the V gene TRBV3-1 (or the pseudogene TRBV3-2); D is possibly TRBD1 (6 bases). This CDR3 region has 15 residues. The V end was cut by 4 bases, the J end by 0 bases, with 12 bases between. The germline gives CDR1 LGHDT, CDR2 YNNKEL (reference sequence). Here the CDR3 reads CASSLGGQMNTEAFF. DNA of the CDR3: TGTGCCAGCAGCCTCGGAGGACAGATGAACACTGAAGCTTTCTTT.

The chain links TRBV18 to TRBJ1-1; 7 nucleotides align to TRBD1. V lost 4 bases to trimming and J lost 4 bases; unmatched junction nucleotides: 9. This CDR3 spans 15 amino acids. Germline V gives CDR1 KGHSH, CDR2 LQKENI. The DNA of the CDR3 is TGTGCCAGCTCACTAAACCCAGGGGGAGGCACTGAAGCTTTCTTT. Its translation: CASSLNPGGGTEAFF.

The chain joins TRBV7-8 to TRBJ2-2; 7 bases agree with TRBD1. The CDR3 sequence is 15 residues long. Germline V gene sequence: CDR1 SGHVS, CDR2 FQNEAQ. V trimming: 5 bases; J trimming: 4 bases; junction bases outside the gene matches: 7. The CDR3 DNA is TGTGCCAGCAGCCCGGGACAGTATCGCACCGGGGAGCTGTTTTTT. Its protein is CASSPGQYRTGELFF.

V and J are TRBV7-9 and TRBJ1-1, with D tentatively TRBD1 (5 bases). CDR1 SEHNR and CDR2 FQNEAQ come from the germline V gene (reference sequence). CDR3 length equals 15 residues. The germline V and J ends were trimmed by 6 bases and 5 bases, with 19 bases remaining between them. CDR3 residues: CASSPVWGVKTEAFF. The CDR3, as DNA: TGTGCCAGCAGTCCCGTTTGGGGCGTTAAAACTGAAGCTTTCTTT. The entire variable domain, with the rest obtained from reference TRBV7-9 and TRBJ1-1, is as follows: DTGVSQNPRHKITKRGQNVTFRCDPISEHNRLYWYRQTLGQGPEFLTYFQNEAQLEKSRLLSDRFSAERPKGSFSTLEIQRTEQGDSAMYLCASSPVWGVKTEAFFGQGTRLTVV.

The chain employs TRBV2 and TRBJ1-4; D perhaps matches TRBD1 (6 bases). Germline CDR1 and CDR2: SNHLY and FYNNEI. V gave up 8 bases and J gave up 7 bases, with 20 bases separating them. This CDR3 has 15 residues. Here the CDR3 reads CASSRGQVMVEKLFF. CDR3 nucleotide sequence: TGTGCCAGCTCGCGGGGGCAGGTGATGGTTGAAAAACTGTTTTTT.

The chain carries TRBV28 and TRBJ1-4, with a tentative D call TRBD1 (6 bases). With 5 bases removed from V and 5 bases from J, the gap between germline ends came to 15 bases. This CDR3 is 15 amino acids long. CDR1 and CDR2 from the germline V gene are MDHEN and SYDVKM. The CDR3 region is CASSLPTGLNEKLFF. The CDR3, as DNA: TGTGCCAGCAGTCTCCCGACAGGACTCAATGAAAAACTGTTTTTT.

This chain joins TRBV30 and TRBJ2-3; possibly TRBD1 for D (5 bases). V was shortened by 5 bases and J by 6 bases, with 6 bases between the two germline ends. The CDR3 spans 10 residues. Germline loops: CDR1 GTSNPN, CDR2 SVGIG (reference sequence). CDR3 in DNA: TGTGCCTGGCACAGGGATACGCAGTATTTT. Translating gives CAWHRDTQYF.

The rearrangement joins TRBV19 to TRBJ2-3, with a weak D call TRBD2 (7 bases). Trimming cost V 1 base and J 4 bases, with 12 bases left between them. Germline V gives CDR1 LNHDA, CDR2 SQIVND (reference sequence). The length of the CDR3 is 15 residues. DNA for the CDR3: TGTGCCAGTAGTATAGTTGGGGGGGCCGCAGATACGCAGTATTTT. This gives the protein CASSIVGGAADTQYF.

The chain couples TRBV2 to TRBJ2-6, with D hard to call. The CDR3 covers 15 residues. V was clipped by 4 bases and J by 0 bases, with 7 bases between them. From germline, CDR1 is SNHLY and CDR2 FYNNEI. In nucleotides, the CDR3 is TGTGCCAGCAGTGTAGGAGTCTCTGGGGCCAACGTCCTGACTTTC. Its protein product is CASSVGVSGANVLTF.

This clone was seen just once. V and J are TRBV30 and TRBJ2-3; D may be TRBD2 (5 bases). The V and J ends lost 1 base and 4 bases respectively, with 6 bases between them. CDR3 length: 12 residues. Per germline, CDR1 GTSNPN and CDR2 SVGIG (reference sequence). CDR3 amino acids: CAWSAGADTQYF. The CDR3 coding sequence is TGTGCCTGGAGTGCCGGGGCAGATACGCAGTATTTT.

The rearrangement links TRBV27 to TRBJ1-1, with 8 nucleotides matching TRBD1. This CDR3 is 14 amino acids long. Germline CDR1 reads MNHEY; CDR2 reads SMNVEV (reference sequence). J lost 1 base, V lost 8 bases, and 6 bases had no gene match. CDR3 DNA: TGTGCCAGCTGTCCAGGGGGCTGGAACACTGAAGCTTTCTTT. Amino acids: CASCPGGWNTEAFF.

The chain recombines TRBV4-2 with TRBJ1-3, with D possibly TRBD1 on 6 matching bases. CDR1 and CDR2 (germline): LGHNA, YNFKEQ. V lost 0 bases, J lost 1 base, and 13 bases lay in between. The CDR3 is 17 amino acids. CDR3 sequence (DNA): TGTGCCAGCAGCCAAGAATTCACAGGGCTTTCTGGAAACACCATATATTTT. Protein: CASSQEFTGLSGNTIYF.

The V and J genes are TRBV3-1 (or the pseudogene TRBV3-2) and TRBJ2-7; 9 positions match TRBD1. With V trimmed by 1 base and J by 2 bases, 3 bases remained unmatched. The CDR3 is 15 amino acids. Germline CDR1 reads LGHDT; CDR2 reads YNNKEL (reference sequence). This CDR3 is CASSQATGGTYEQYF. The DNA for the CDR3 is TGTGCCAGCAGCCAAGCGACAGGGGGAACCTACGAGCAGTACTTC.

The genes are TRBV27 and TRBJ2-7; TRBD2 matches 7 bases. The CDR3 spans 14 residues. The junction had 10 bases not matched to a gene; V was cut back by 5 bases and J by 6 bases. Germline CDR1 reads MNHEY; CDR2 reads SMNVEV (reference sequence). CDR3 bases: TGTGCCAGCAGTAACGGGAGGCAGGTCGGCGAGCAGTACTTC. Translated: CASSNGRQVGEQYF.

V usage is TRBV4-1 and J usage is TRBJ1-4; TRBD1 matches 10 bases. The CDR3 sequence is 16 residues long. CDR1 and CDR2 (germline): MGHRA, YSYEKL. J gave up 6 bases and V 5 bases, and 9 bases lay outside the gene matches. DNA for the CDR3: TGCGCCAGCAGCGGTCGACAGGGGGCAGTTGATGAAAAACTGTTTTTT. It is translated as CASSGRQGAVDEKLFF.

The genes are TRBV5-1 and TRBJ2-1; possible D gene TRBD1, 6 bases. CDR1 and CDR2 (germline): SGHRS, YFSETQ. The V gene lost 3 bases and the J gene lost 10 bases, with 23 bases spanning the gap. CDR3 size: 16 residues. The CDR3 DNA follows: TGCGCCAGCAGCTCAAAGGATGACAGGTCCTCCGCAGAGCAGTTCTTC. It encodes CASSSKDDRSSAEQFF. The whole variable domain, remainder taken from reference TRBV5-1 and TRBJ2-1, is KAGVTQTPRYLIKTRGQQVTLSCSPISGHRSVSWYQQTPGQGLQFLFEYFSETQRNKGNFPGRFSGRQFSNSRSEMNVSTLELGDSALYLCASSSKDDRSSAEQFFGPGTRLTVL.

This clone has just a few counts. V usage is TRBV18 and J usage is TRBJ1-5; D gene ambiguous. There are 15 residues in the CDR3. V was trimmed by 0 bases and J by 7 bases, leaving 13 bases between them. Germline loops: CDR1 KGHSH, CDR2 LQKENI. CDR3 DNA: TGTGCCAGCTCACCACCATCGGGGATGGGACAGCCCCAGCATTTT. This gives the protein CASSPPSGMGQPQHF.

This clone has just a few counts. This chain joins TRBV14 and TRBJ2-7; D is unclear. The CDR3 is 13 residues long. CDR1 is SGHDN, CDR2 FVKESK, per germline. V dropped 8 bases and J dropped 2 bases, with 13 bases sitting between them. The CDR3, as DNA: TGTGCCAGCGCCGTATCGGTAACCTACGAGCAGTACTTC. Amino acids: CASAVSVTYEQYF.

V gene TRBV5-1 combines with J gene TRBJ1-5; TRBD1 matches 8 bases. Germline V lookup: CDR1 SGHRS, CDR2 YFSETQ. The CDR3 is made up of 15 amino acids. Trimming removed 5 bases from V and 7 bases from J; junction bases left unmatched: 11. The CDR3 is CASRDGTGVGQPQHF. The CDR3 bases are TGCGCCAGCAGGGACGGGACAGGTGTTGGGCAGCCCCAGCATTTT.

The V gene is TRBV10-3, the J gene TRBJ1-6; tentatively, D is TRBD1 (5 bases). Germline V CDR1 and CDR2: ENHRY, SYGVKD. The V end was cut by 0 bases, the J end by 14 bases, with 20 bases between. The CDR3 loop spans 16 amino acids. CDR3 DNA sequence: TGTGCCATCAGTGAGTCTAACCAGGACAAGTATCGGACCCTCCACTTT. Translating it yields CAISESNQDKYRTLHF.

This chain uses TRBV3-1 (or the pseudogene TRBV3-2) with TRBJ1-2, with D perhaps matching TRBD1 (5 bases). The CDR3 contains 16 residues. The V end was cut by 6 bases, the J end by 1 base, with 18 bases between. In germline, CDR1 is LGHDT, CDR2 YNNKEL (reference sequence). The CDR3 coding sequence is TGTGCCAGCAGTCCCGATGGGACTTCTTTTAACTATGGCTACACCTTC. This encodes CASSPDGTSFNYGYTF.

The V gene is TRBV5-6, the J gene TRBJ1-6; D remains unclear. CDR1 is SGHDT, CDR2 YYEEEE, per germline. This CDR3 has 15 amino acids. V gave up 2 bases and J gave up 4 bases, with 10 bases separating them. For the CDR3, the DNA is TGTGCCAGCAGCTTTGCGGCAGTGTATAATTCACCCCTCCACTTT. Translated, it gives CASSFAAVYNSPLHF.

The chain recombines TRBV12-3 or TRBV12-4 with TRBJ1-1, with D uncertain. The CDR3 loop spans 13 amino acids. Between the trimmed V and J ends, which lost 5 bases and 0 bases, there was a span of 7 bases. In nucleotides, the CDR3 is TGTGCCAGCAGTAAAAGCATGAACACTGAAGCTTTCTTT. This encodes CASSKSMNTEAFF.